The 18 T cell receptor beta chains reported below all come from one sample, sequenced in a study of cytomegalovirus exposure and HLA in healthy donors (dated by TCRdb to about 2017). Library creation used the immunoSEQ multiplex PCR assay. A mixture of 60 forward primers for TCR Vbeta segments and 13 reverse primers for TCR Jbeta segments was used in the multiplex PCR. Drawn from immuneACCESS, this table holds only the in-frame rearrangements with V and J called that TCRdb kept. Clones are partly lost; checked studies trace under half to an unresolved V gene and leave the rest unexplained. In all, the sample holds tens of thousands of clones, and around 10% of those were seen once. 24% of the sample is held by the ten biggest clonotypes. Sequencing was done on a sample of PBMCs. These receptors were taken from a man in his sixties in good health and CMV-seropositive.

Only a few counts were recorded for this clone. The chain is built from TRBV11-3 and TRBJ2-6, with a possible D match to TRBD1 (6 bases). The length of the CDR3 is 17 residues. V was pared by 2 bases and J by 0 bases, with 11 bases between. Germline CDR1 SGHNT, CDR2 YENEEA. In DNA, the CDR3 is TGTGCCAGCAGCTTATCCAGCAGGGGCTCTGGGGCCAACGTCCTGACTTTC. Its translation: CASSLSSRGSGANVLTF.

This clone was seen only a few times. V gene TRBV27 combines with J gene TRBJ1-2; D may be TRBD1 (6 bases). Germline CDR1 and CDR2: MNHEY and SMNVEV (reference sequence). Trimming pared 7 bases from V and 3 bases from J, leaving 18 bases between. The CDR3 runs to 15 residues. In DNA, the CDR3 is TGTGCCAGCACCCAGGGGAGGGGGACGGACTATGGCTACACCTTC. Its translation: CASTQGRGTDYGYTF.

This clone was seen a few times. The J gene is TRBJ2-7, the V gene TRBV4-1, with D tentatively TRBD1 (5 bases). The CDR3 consists of 16 residues. Deletions cut 1 base from V and 4 bases from J, with 17 bases between. Per the germline V gene, CDR1 is MGHRA and CDR2 is YSYEKL. The CDR3 spells CASSQAAGNTLYEQYV. In DNA, the CDR3 is TGCGCCAGCAGCCAAGCGGCAGGGAACACACTTTACGAGCAGTACGTC.

The rearrangement uses TRBV25-1 and TRBJ1-4; 9 bases line up with TRBD1. V shed 4 bases, J shed 7 bases, and the junction held 13 bases outside the gene matches. There are 17 residues in the CDR3. Germline loops: CDR1 MGHDK, CDR2 SYGVNS. The CDR3 region has the DNA TGTGCCAGCAGTGCTCACAGGGGGCGGAGAGGGGGTGAAAAACTGTTTTTT. Translating gives CASSAHRGRRGGEKLFF.

In the case of this clone: A read error may produce the germline difference seen at one junction end. This chain joins TRBV25-1 and TRBJ2-1; D is possibly TRBD1 (6 bases). CDR1 is MGHDK and CDR2 is SYGVNS in the germline V gene. CDR3 length: 13 amino acids. The CDR3 region has the DNA TGTGCCAGCGGTGAACAGGGCTACAATGAGCAGTTCTTC. This encodes CASGEQGYNEQFF.

This clone was seen more than once but under ten times. DNA for the CDR3: TGTGCCAGCAGGCTCTCGTGGGCGGGTGAAAAACTGTTTTTT. It is translated as CASRLSWAGEKLFF. This rearrangement joins TRBV6-5 to TRBJ1-4; D not certain. The germline V gene encodes CDR1 MNHEY and CDR2 SVGAGI. The CDR3 length is 14 residues. V was trimmed by 6 bases and J by 7 bases, leaving 15 bases between them.

This clone was counted a few times. This sequence joins TRBV4-1 and TRBJ2-7, with 7 bases that match TRBD1. The CDR3 loop spans 13 amino acids. Germline V gives CDR1 MGHRA, CDR2 YSYEKL. Trimming cost V 2 bases and J 4 bases; bases outside gene matches: 2. In DNA, the CDR3 is TGCGCCAGCAGCCAAACACAGGGGTACGAGCAGTACGTC. It yields the protein CASSQTQGYEQYV.

This clone has just a few counts. V gene TRBV5-1 combines with J gene TRBJ2-3, with D possibly TRBD1 on 6 matching bases. There are 16 residues in the CDR3. V was clipped by 4 bases and J by 1 base, with 16 bases between them. Germline lookup yields CDR1 SGHRS and CDR2 YFSETQ. The CDR3 protein is CASSVGAQAGTDTQYF. The CDR3 DNA reads TGCGCCAGCAGCGTGGGGGCCCAGGCAGGCACAGATACGCAGTATTTT.

The chain links TRBV7-6 to TRBJ2-1; TRBD1 aligns across 10 bases. Per germline, CDR1 SGHVS and CDR2 FNYEAQ. The CDR3 loop spans 15 amino acids. The V gene end was trimmed by 3 bases and the J gene end by 8 bases; junction bases not matched to a gene: 7. The CDR3: CASSFRDRGFDEQFF. CDR3 nucleotide sequence: TGTGCCAGCAGCTTCCGGGACAGGGGCTTTGATGAGCAGTTCTTC.

CDR3 loop: CASSWEVGDQPQHF. The DNA for the CDR3 is TGTGCCAGCAGTTGGGAGGTGGGGGATCAGCCCCAGCATTTT. The chain is built from TRBV6-6 and TRBJ1-5; D might be TRBD1 (5 bases). The CDR3 consists of 14 residues. Germline loops: CDR1 MNHNY, CDR2 SVGAGI (reference sequence). V lost 4 bases and J lost 5, with 12 bases in between.

This clone appeared a few times. The chain is built from TRBV5-6 and TRBJ2-7, with D perhaps matching TRBD2 (5 bases). Trimming took 0 bases from V and 3 from J, leaving 7 bases between them. This CDR3 comprises 13 residues. The V gene's germline CDR1 is SGHDT and CDR2 YYEEEE. CDR3 region: CASSLGTLYEQYF. Here the CDR3 DNA reads TGTGCCAGCAGCTTGGGGACTCTCTACGAGCAGTACTTC.

This clone appeared a few times. The J gene is TRBJ1-4, the V gene TRBV30, with a possible D match to TRBD1 (6 bases). CDR1 and CDR2 from the germline V gene are GTSNPN and SVGIG (reference sequence). The CDR3 is made up of 16 amino acids. V was clipped by 2 bases and J by 4 bases, with 17 bases between them. DNA of the CDR3: TGTGCCTGGAGTCCCCCCGCCAGGGGACATAATGAAAAACTGTTTTTT. It codes for CAWSPPARGHNEKLFF.

The chain uses TRBV19 and TRBJ1-5; no clear D gene. CDR1 and CDR2 (germline): LNHDA, SQIVND (reference sequence). V was pared by 3 bases and J by 4 bases, with 10 bases between. The CDR3 loop spans 14 amino acids. CDR3 DNA: TGTGCCAGTAGTATGGGCGTGCCGAATCAGCCCCAGCATTTT. As protein: CASSMGVPNQPQHF.

This chain's CDR3 is CASSLYEQYF. CDR3 DNA sequence: TGTGCCAGCAGTCTCTACGAGCAGTACTTC. The genes are TRBV5-5 and TRBJ2-7; no clear D gene. With 5 bases removed from V and 3 bases from J, the gap between germline ends came to 3 bases. The CDR3 is 10 residues long. CDR1 and CDR2 from the germline V gene are SGHKS and YYEKEE (reference sequence).

There are a few counts of this clone. The rearrangement links TRBV4-1 to TRBJ1-4; TRBD1 matches at 9 bases. CDR1 is MGHRA and CDR2 is YSYEKL in the germline V gene. The CDR3 is 21 residues long. The trim removed 1 base at V and 1 base at J, leaving 16 bases unmatched. This CDR3 is CASSQVMGGQGRWGTNEKLFF. The CDR3, as DNA: TGCGCCAGCAGCCAAGTAATGGGGGGACAGGGTAGATGGGGAACTAATGAAAAACTGTTTTTT.

Here the CDR3 DNA reads TGTGCCAGCAGCTCGCAGGTCGGCCGTCCCACAGATACGCAGTATTTT. It is translated as CASSSQVGRPTDTQYF. The chain links TRBV5-4 to TRBJ2-3, with D unresolved. Germline V gene lookup returns CDR1 SGHNT and CDR2 YYREEE (reference sequence). The CDR3 spans 16 residues. V was clipped by 3 bases and J by 2 bases, with 16 bases between them.

This clone was detected only a few times. J is TRBJ2-2 and V is TRBV11-2, with a tentative D call TRBD2 (5 bases). Deletions cut 4 bases from V and 6 bases from J, with 15 bases between. CDR1 SGHAT and CDR2 FQNNGV come from the germline V gene. This CDR3 has 15 residues. The CDR3 DNA reads as TGTGCCAGCAGCTCCACCTCCGGGATAGCCGGGGAGCTGTTTTTT. It encodes CASSSTSGIAGELFF.

The genes are TRBV7-8 and TRBJ2-1, with D hard to call. The V gene's germline CDR1 is SGHVS and CDR2 FQNEAQ. The CDR3 has 11 amino acids. V gave up 4 bases and J gave up 7 bases, with 5 bases separating them. The CDR3 here is CASSYRNEQFF. CDR3 in DNA: TGTGCCAGCAGCTACCGGAATGAGCAGTTCTTC. Supplemented by reference TRBV7-8 and TRBJ2-1, the full variable domain reads GAGVSQSPRYKVAKRGQDVALRCDPISGHVSLFWYQQALGQGPEFLTYFQNEAQLDKSGLPSDRFFAERPEGSVSTLKIQRTQQEDSAVYLCASSYRNEQFFGPGTRLTVL.